This T cell receptor (beta chain) stems from a study of T cell responses to AZD1222 COVID-19 vaccine. Study outcomes and limitations: Donors skewed white British and female; clonal diversity was possibly underestimated. CD4 TCRs linked to vaccination spanned spike, dominating at 160-218 and 743-854.

This clone was counted once. Its antigen is currently unknown. Only in-frame clones appear in the TCRdb table, and some are missing; sequencing was by immunoSEQ multiplex PCR. Of under 200,000 clones in the sample, approximately 90% are singletons; the top ten hold less than 4%. The CDR3 runs to 13 residues. V was cut by 3 bases and J by 3 bases, with 8 bases left in between. CDR1 is LNHDA and CDR2 is SQIVND in the germline V gene (reference sequence). The chain recombines TRBV19 with TRBJ1-2; D ambiguous. This TCR came from an adult who received the MenACWY meningococcal vaccine as a control. The starting material was peripheral blood, obtained 28 days after the second dose of the MenACWY control vaccine. CDR3 nucleotides: TGTGCCAGTAGTATTGGCAGAGACTATGGCTACACCTTC. Its translation is CASSIGRDYGYTF.